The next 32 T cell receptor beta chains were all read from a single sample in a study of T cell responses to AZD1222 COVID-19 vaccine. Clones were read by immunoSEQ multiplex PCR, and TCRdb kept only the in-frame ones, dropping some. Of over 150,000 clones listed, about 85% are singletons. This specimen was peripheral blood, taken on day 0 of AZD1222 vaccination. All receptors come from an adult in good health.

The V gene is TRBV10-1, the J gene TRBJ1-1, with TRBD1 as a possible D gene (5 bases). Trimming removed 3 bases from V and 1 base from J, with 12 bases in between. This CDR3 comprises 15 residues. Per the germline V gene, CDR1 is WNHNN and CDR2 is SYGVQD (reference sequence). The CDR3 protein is CASSDGGAPNTEAFF. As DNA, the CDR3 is TGCGCCAGCAGTGATGGAGGGGCGCCGAACACTGAAGCTTTCTTT.

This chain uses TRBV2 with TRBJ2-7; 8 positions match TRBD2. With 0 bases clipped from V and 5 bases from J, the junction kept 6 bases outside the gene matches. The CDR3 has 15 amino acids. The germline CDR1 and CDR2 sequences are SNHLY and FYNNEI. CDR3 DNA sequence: TGTGCCAGCAGTGAAGCGCGGGGGGTAGGCGACGAGCAGTACTTC. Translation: CASSEARGVGDEQYF.

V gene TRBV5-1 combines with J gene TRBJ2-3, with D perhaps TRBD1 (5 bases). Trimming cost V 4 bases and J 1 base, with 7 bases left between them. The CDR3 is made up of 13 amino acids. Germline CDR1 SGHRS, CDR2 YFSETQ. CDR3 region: CASSKGGTDTQYF. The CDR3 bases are TGCGCCAGCAGCAAAGGGGGCACAGATACGCAGTATTTT. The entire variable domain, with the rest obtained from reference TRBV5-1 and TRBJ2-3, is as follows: KAGVTQTPRYLIKTRGQQVTLSCSPISGHRSVSWYQQTPGQGLQFLFEYFSETQRNKGNFPGRFSGRQFSNSRSEMNVSTLELGDSALYLCASSKGGTDTQYFGPGTRLTVL.

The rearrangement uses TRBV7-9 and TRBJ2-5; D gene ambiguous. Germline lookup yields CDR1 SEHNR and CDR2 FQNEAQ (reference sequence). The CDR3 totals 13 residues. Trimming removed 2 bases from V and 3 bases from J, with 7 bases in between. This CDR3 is CASSLPTKETQYF. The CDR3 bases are TGTGCCAGCAGCTTACCGACCAAAGAGACCCAGTACTTC.

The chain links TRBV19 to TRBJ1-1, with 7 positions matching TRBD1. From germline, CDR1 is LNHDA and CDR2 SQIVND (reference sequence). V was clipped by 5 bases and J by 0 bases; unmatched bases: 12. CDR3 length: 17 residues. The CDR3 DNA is TGTGCCAGTAGTGCGCAACAGGGGTGGGACATGAACACTGAAGCTTTCTTT. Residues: CASSAQQGWDMNTEAFF.

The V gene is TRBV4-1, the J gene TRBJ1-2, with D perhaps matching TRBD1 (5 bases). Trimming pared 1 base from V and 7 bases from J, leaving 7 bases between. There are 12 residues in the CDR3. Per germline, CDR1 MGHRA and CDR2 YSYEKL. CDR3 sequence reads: CASSQGGAGYTF. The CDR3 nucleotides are TGCGCCAGCAGCCAAGGAGGGGCTGGCTACACCTTC.

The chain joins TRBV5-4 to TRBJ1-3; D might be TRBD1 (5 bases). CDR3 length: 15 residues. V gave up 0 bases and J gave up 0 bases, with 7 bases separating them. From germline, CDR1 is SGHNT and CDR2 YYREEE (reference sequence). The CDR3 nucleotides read TGTGCCAGCAGCTTGGACAGGAGCTCTGGAAACACCATATATTTT. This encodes CASSLDRSSGNTIYF.

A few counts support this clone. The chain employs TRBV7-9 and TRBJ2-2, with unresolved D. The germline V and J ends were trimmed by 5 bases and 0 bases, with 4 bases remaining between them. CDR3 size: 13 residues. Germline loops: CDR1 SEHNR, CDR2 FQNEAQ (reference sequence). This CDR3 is CASSPTNTGELFF. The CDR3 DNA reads TGTGCCAGCAGCCCCACGAACACCGGGGAGCTGTTTTTT.

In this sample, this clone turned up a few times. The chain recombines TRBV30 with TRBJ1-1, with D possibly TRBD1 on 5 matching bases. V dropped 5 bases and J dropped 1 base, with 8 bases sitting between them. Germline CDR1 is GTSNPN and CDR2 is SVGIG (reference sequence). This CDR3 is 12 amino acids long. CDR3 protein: CAWGDGNTEAFF. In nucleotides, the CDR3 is TGTGCCTGGGGGGACGGGAACACTGAAGCTTTCTTT.

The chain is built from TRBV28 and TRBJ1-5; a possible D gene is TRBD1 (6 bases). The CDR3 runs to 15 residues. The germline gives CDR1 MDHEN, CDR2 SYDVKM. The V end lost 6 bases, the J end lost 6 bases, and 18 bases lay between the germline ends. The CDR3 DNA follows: TGTGCCAGCAGGATGTACAGGGTTCTGAGTCAGCCCCAGCATTTT. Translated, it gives CASRMYRVLSQPQHF.

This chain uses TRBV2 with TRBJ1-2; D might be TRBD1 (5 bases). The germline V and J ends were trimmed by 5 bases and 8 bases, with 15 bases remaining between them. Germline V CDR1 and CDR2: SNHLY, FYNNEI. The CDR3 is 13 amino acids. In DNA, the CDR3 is TGTGCCAGCAGTATTCAGGGAGAGGTGGGCTACACCTTC. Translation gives CASSIQGEVGYTF.

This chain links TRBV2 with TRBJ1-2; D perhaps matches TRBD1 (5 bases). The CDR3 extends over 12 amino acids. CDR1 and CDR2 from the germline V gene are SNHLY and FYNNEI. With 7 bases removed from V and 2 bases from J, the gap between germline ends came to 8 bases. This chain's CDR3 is CASNPGNYGYTF. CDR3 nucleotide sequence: TGTGCCAGCAACCCAGGGAACTATGGCTACACCTTC.

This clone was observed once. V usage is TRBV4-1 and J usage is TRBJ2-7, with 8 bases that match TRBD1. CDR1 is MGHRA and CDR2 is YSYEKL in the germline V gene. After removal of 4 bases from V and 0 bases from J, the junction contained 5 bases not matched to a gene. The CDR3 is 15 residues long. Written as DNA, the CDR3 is TGCGCCAGCAGCCCTTACACAGGGGGCTCCTACGAGCAGTACTTC. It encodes CASSPYTGGSYEQYF.

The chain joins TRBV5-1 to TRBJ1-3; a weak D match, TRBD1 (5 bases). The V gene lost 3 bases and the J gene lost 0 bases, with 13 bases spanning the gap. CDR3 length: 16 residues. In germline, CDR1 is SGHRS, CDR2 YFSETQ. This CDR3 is CASSSDRASSGNTIYF. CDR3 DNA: TGCGCCAGCAGCTCTGACAGAGCAAGCTCTGGAAACACCATATATTTT.

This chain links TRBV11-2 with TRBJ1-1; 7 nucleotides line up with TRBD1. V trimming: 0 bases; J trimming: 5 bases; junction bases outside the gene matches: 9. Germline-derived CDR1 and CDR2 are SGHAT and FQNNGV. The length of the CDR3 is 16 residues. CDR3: CASSLDLGQVGTEAFF. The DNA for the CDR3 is TGTGCCAGCAGCTTAGATCTAGGACAGGTCGGTACTGAAGCTTTCTTT.

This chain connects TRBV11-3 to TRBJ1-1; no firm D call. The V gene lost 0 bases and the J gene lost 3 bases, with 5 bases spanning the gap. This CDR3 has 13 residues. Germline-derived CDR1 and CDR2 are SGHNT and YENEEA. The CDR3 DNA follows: TGTGCCAGCAGCTTAGACGAGGACACTGAAGCTTTCTTT. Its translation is CASSLDEDTEAFF.

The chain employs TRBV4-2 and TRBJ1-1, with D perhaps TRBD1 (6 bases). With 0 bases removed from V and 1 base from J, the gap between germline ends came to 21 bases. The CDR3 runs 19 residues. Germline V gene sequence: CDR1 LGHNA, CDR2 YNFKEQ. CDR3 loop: CASSQDSRTELWGNTEAFF. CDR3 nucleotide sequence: TGTGCCAGCAGCCAAGACTCCAGGACAGAACTATGGGGGAACACTGAAGCTTTCTTT.

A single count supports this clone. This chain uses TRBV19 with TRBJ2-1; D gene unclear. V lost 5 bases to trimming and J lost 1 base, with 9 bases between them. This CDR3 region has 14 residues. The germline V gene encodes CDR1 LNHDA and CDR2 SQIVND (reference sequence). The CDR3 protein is CASSSQNSYNEQFF. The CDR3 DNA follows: TGTGCCAGTAGTTCCCAGAATTCCTACAATGAGCAGTTCTTC.

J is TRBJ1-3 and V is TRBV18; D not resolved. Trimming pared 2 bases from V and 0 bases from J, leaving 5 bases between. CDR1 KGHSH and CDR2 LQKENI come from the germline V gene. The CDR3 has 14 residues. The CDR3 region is CASSPEISGNTIYF. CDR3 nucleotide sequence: TGTGCCAGCTCACCAGAAATCTCTGGAAACACCATATATTTT. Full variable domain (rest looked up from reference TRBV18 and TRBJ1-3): NAGVMQNPRHLVRRRGQEARLRCSPMKGHSHVYWYRQLPEEGLKFMVYLQKENIIDESGMPKERFSAEFPKEGPSILRIQQVVRGDSAAYFCASSPEISGNTIYFGEGSWLTVV.

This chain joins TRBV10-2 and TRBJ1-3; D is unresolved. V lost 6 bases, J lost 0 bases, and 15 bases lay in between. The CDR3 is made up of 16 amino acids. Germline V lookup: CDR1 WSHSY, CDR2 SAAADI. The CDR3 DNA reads TGCGCCAGCAGCCGAGTACACGGATCCTCTGGAAACACCATATATTTT. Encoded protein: CASSRVHGSSGNTIYF.

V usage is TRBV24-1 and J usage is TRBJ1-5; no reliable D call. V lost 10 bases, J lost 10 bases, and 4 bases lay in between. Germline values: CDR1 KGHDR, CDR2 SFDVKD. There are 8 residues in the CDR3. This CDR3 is CATKPQHF. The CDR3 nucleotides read TGTGCCACGAAACCCCAGCATTTT.

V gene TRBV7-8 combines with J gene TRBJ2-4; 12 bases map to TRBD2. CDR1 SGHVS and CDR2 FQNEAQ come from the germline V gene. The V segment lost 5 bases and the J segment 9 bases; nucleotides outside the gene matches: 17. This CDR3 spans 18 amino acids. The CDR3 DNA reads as TGTGCCAGCAGCCACGCTAAGACTAGCGGGAGTGGCATGAGCATTCAGTACTTC. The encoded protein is CASSHAKTSGSGMSIQYF.

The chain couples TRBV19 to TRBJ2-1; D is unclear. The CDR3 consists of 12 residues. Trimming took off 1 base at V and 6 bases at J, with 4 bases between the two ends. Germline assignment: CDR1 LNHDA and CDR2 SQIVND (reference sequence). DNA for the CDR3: TGTGCCAGTAGTATAGCACTCAATGAGCAGTTCTTC. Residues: CASSIALNEQFF.

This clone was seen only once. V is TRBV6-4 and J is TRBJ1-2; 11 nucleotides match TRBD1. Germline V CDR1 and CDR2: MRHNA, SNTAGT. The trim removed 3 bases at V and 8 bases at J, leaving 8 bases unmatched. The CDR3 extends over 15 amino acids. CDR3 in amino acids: CASSERTGGVEGYTF. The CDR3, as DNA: TGTGCCAGCAGTGAAAGGACAGGGGGCGTGGAGGGCTACACCTTC.

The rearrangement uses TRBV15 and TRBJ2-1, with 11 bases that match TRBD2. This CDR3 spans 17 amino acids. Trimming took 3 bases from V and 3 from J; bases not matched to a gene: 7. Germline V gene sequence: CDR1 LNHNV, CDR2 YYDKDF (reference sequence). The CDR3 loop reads CATSRETGTSGYNEQFF. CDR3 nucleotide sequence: TGTGCCACCAGCAGGGAAACCGGGACTAGCGGCTACAATGAGCAGTTCTTC.

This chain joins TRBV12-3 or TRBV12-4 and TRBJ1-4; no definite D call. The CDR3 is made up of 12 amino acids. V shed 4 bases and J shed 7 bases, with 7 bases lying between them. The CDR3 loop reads CASSSLTEKLFF. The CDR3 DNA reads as TGTGCCAGCAGTTCTCTGACTGAAAAACTGTTTTTT.

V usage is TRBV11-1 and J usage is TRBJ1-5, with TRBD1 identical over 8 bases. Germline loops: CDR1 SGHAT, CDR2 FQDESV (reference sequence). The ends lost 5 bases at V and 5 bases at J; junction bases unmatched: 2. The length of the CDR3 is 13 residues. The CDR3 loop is CASSLDRDQPQHF. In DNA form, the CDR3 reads TGTGCCAGCAGCCTGGACAGGGATCAGCCCCAGCATTTT.

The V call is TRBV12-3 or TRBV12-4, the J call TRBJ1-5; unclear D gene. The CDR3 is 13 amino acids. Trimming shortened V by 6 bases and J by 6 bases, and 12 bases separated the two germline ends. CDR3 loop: CASSIRYSQPQHF. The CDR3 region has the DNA TGTGCCAGCAGCATCAGATATAGTCAGCCCCAGCATTTT.

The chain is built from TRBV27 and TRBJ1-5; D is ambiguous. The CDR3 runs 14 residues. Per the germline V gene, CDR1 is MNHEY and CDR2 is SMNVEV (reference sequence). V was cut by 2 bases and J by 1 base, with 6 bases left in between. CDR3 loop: CASSLAPSNQPQHF. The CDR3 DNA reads TGTGCCAGCAGTTTAGCCCCGAGCAATCAGCCCCAGCATTTT.

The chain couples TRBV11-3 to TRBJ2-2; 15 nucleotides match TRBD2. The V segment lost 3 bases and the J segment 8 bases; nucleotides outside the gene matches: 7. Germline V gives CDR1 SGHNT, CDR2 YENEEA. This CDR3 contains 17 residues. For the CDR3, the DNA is TGTGCCAGCAGCTTGACCGGACTAGCGGGAGGGCCAGGGGAGCTGTTTTTT. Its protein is CASSLTGLAGGPGELFF.

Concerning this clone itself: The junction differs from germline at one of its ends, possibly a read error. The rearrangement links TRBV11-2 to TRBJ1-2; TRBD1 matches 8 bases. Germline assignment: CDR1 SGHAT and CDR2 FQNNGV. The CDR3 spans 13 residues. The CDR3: CASSILGQGPSSF. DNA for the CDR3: TGTGCCAGCAGCATACTCGGACAGGGCCCTAGCTCCTTC.

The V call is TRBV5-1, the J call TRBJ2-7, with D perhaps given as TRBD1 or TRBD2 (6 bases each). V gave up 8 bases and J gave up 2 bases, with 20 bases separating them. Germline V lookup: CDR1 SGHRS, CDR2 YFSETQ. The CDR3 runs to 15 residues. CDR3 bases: TGCGCCAGTTTCCAAGTAGGAGGGGGAACCTACGAGCAGTACTTC. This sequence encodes CASFQVGGGTYEQYF.